These 27 T cell receptor beta chains were sequenced from one sample in a study of blood T cells in healthy people across ages. A second PCR of 7 to 11 cycles used a sample-barcoded 5' primer and a J-beta primer mix. TCRdb re-called the 5' RACE reads with MiXCR, one entry per CDR3 protein. The table records hundreds of thousands of distinct CDR3 sequences, around a fifth of them present only once. Material: blood. These receptors all come from a man between 65 and 85 years old in good health.

This clonotype was counted only a few times. The V gene is TRBV18, the J gene TRBJ2-7, with 14 bases aligning to TRBD2. V gave up 6 bases and J gave up 5 bases; unmatched junction bases: 6. CDR1 is KGHSH, CDR2 LQKENI, per germline. The CDR3 loop spans 15 amino acids. CDR3: CASSQTSGRDNEQYF. The CDR3 bases are TGTGCCAGCTCTCAGACTAGCGGGAGGGACAACGAGCAGTACTTC. Combining the CDR3 with reference TRBV18 and TRBJ2-7 gives the whole variable domain NAGVMQNPRHLVRRRGQEARLRCSPMKGHSHVYWYRQLPEEGLKFMVYLQKENIIDESGMPKERFSAEFPKEGPSILRIQQVVRGDSAAYFCASSQTSGRDNEQYFGPGTRLTVT.

This clonotype was recorded at least ten times. V usage is TRBV2 and J usage is TRBJ2-3, with TRBD2 matching 9 bases. V was pared by 0 bases and J by 1 base, with 2 bases of the junction left unmatched. This CDR3 comprises 16 residues. Germline-derived CDR1 and CDR2 are SNHLY and FYNNEI. The CDR3: CASSEARLAGTDTQYF. CDR3 nucleotide sequence: TGTGCCAGCAGTGAAGCAAGACTAGCGGGCACAGATACGCAGTATTTT.

Here the CDR3 DNA reads TGTGCCAGCAGTTTATTTGGCCAAGGGAACACTGAAGCTTTCTTT. Translating gives CASSLFGQGNTEAFF. The V gene is TRBV28, the J gene TRBJ1-1; D not certain. V gave up 1 base and J gave up 1 base, with 10 bases separating them. Looked up from germline, CDR1 is MDHEN and CDR2 is SYDVKM. The CDR3 has 15 amino acids. The whole variable domain, remainder taken from reference TRBV28 and TRBJ1-1, is DVKVTQSSRYLVKRTGEKVFLECVQDMDHENMFWYRQDPGLGLRLIYFSYDVKMKEKGDIPEGYSVSREKKERFSLILESASTNQTSMYLCASSLFGQGNTEAFFGQGTRLTVV.

This clonotype has just a few counts. The gene calls are TRBV5-5 and TRBJ2-7, with D maybe TRBD2 (6 bases). The germline CDR1 and CDR2 sequences are SGHKS and YYEKEE (reference sequence). The CDR3 totals 13 residues. V was clipped by 6 bases and J by 3 bases, with 13 bases between them. The CDR3 protein is CASKGTGFYEQYF. CDR3 nucleotide sequence: TGTGCCAGCAAGGGGACTGGATTCTACGAGCAGTACTTC.

This clonotype has a handful of counts. The chain is built from TRBV10-3 and TRBJ1-5, with TRBD1 as a possible D gene (5 bases). The CDR3 has 12 residues. CDR1 is ENHRY and CDR2 is SYGVKD in the germline V gene. V was clipped by 9 bases and J by 7 bases, with 13 bases between them. The CDR3 DNA is TGTGCCATTGGACAAGACGGACAGCCCCAGCATTTT. It translates to CAIGQDGQPQHF.

This clonotype was observed at least ten times. The chain couples TRBV10-3 to TRBJ1-4; D not resolved. The CDR3 spans 13 residues. V lost 7 bases, J lost 8 bases, and 14 bases lay in between. The germline V gene has CDR1 ENHRY and CDR2 SYGVKD. The CDR3 reads CAIKADPREKLFF. The CDR3 DNA is TGTGCCATCAAGGCGGATCCGAGGGAAAAACTGTTTTTT.

This chain uses TRBV12-3 or TRBV12-4 with TRBJ2-4, with D perhaps matching TRBD1 (5 bases). This CDR3 has 15 residues. V dropped 3 bases and J dropped 2 bases, with 11 bases sitting between them. The CDR3 DNA sequence: TGTGCCAGCAGTTTTTGGGGCGAGTCCAAAAACATTCAGTACTTC. It is translated as CASSFWGESKNIQYF.

In this sample, this clonotype turned up a few times. The V call is TRBV5-1, the J call TRBJ2-1; D is uncertain. The germline gives CDR1 SGHRS, CDR2 YFSETQ. The V end was cut by 2 bases, the J end by 6 bases, with 6 bases between. The CDR3 has 12 amino acids. CDR3 sequence reads: CASSFDGNEQFF. CDR3 in DNA: TGCGCCAGCAGCTTTGATGGCAATGAGCAGTTCTTC.

This chain joins TRBV12-3 or TRBV12-4 and TRBJ2-4, with 7 positions matching TRBD2. The CDR3 covers 11 residues. J gave up 13 bases and V 6 bases, and 6 bases lay outside the gene matches. The CDR3 bases are TGTGCCAGCAGGAGGGAGGGTTCCCAGTACTTC. It is translated as CASRREGSQYF.

The rearrangement links TRBV3-1 to TRBJ1-2; D gene unclear. The germline V gene encodes CDR1 LGHDT and CDR2 YNNKEL (reference sequence). V lost 1 base to trimming and J lost 7 bases, with 13 bases between them. The CDR3 is made up of 14 amino acids. CDR3 in DNA: TGTGCCAGCAGCCAAGGTGCCTCAGGATCTGGCTACACCTTC. This sequence encodes CASSQGASGSGYTF. The full variable domain, completed using reference TRBV3-1 and TRBJ1-2, is DTAVSQTPKYLVTQMGNDKSIKCEQNLGHDTMYWYKQDSKKFLKIMFSYNNKELIINETVPNRFSPKSPDKAHLNLHINSLELGDSAVYFCASSQGASGSGYTFGSGTRLTVV.

V usage is TRBV3-1 and J usage is TRBJ2-1; 7 nucleotides align to TRBD2. CDR3 length equals 13 residues. V shed 0 bases and J 11 bases; nucleotides not matched to a gene: 4. Germline CDR1 reads LGHDT; CDR2 reads YNNKEL (reference sequence). This CDR3 is CASSQDPAGKQFF. In DNA, the CDR3 is TGTGCCAGCAGCCAAGATCCAGCGGGAAAGCAGTTCTTC.

This clonotype has just a few counts. V usage is TRBV12-5 and J usage is TRBJ1-1; 11 nucleotides line up with TRBD1. This CDR3 has 17 amino acids. CDR1 is LGHNT and CDR2 is FRNRAP in the germline V gene. The ends lost 7 bases at V and 3 bases at J; junction bases unmatched: 13. This chain's CDR3 is CASAADRGPPGDTEAFF. The CDR3 DNA sequence: TGTGCTAGTGCCGCGGACAGGGGGCCTCCAGGGGACACTGAAGCTTTCTTT.

The chain joins TRBV4-3 to TRBJ2-5; TRBD2 agrees at 8 bases. Germline-derived CDR1 and CDR2 are LGHNA and YSLEER. J gave up 2 bases and V 0 bases, and 2 bases lay outside the gene matches. The CDR3 extends over 15 amino acids. The CDR3 DNA reads TGCGCCAGCAGCCAAGAGGCTAGCGGGCAAGAGACCCAGTACTTC. Protein sequence: CASSQEASGQETQYF.

This sequence joins TRBV2 and TRBJ2-7; perhaps TRBD1 as D (6 bases). Germline loops: CDR1 SNHLY, CDR2 FYNNEI. The V end lost 10 bases, the J end lost 6 bases, and 25 bases lay between the germline ends. The CDR3 covers 15 residues. CDR3 in amino acids: CAINRVRTDLVEQYF. CDR3 DNA sequence: TGTGCCATCAATAGAGTTCGGACAGATCTTGTCGAGCAGTACTTC.

The chain recombines TRBV5-6 with TRBJ2-5; D not resolved. Trimming cost V 4 bases and J 2 bases, with 12 bases left between them. Per the germline V gene, CDR1 is SGHDT and CDR2 is YYEEEE. The CDR3 has 14 residues. The CDR3 DNA reads as TGTGCCAGCAGCCCTACAGTGGGGCAAGAGACCCAGTACTTC. Its protein is CASSPTVGQETQYF.

In its sample, this clonotype was seen many times. This chain connects TRBV18 to TRBJ2-5; 7 positions match TRBD1. Germline values: CDR1 KGHSH, CDR2 LQKENI. The J segment lost 3 bases and the V segment lost 6 bases, leaving 4 bases of the junction unmatched. The length of the CDR3 is 13 residues. In DNA form, the CDR3 reads TGTGCCAGCTCCCGAGGACAGGAAGAGACCCAGTACTTC. It specifies CASSRGQEETQYF.

The CDR3 DNA is TGTGCCAGCAGTGCCGGTCAGAGACAGGGGAACTACGAGCAGTACTTC. This encodes CASSAGQRQGNYEQYF. The J gene is TRBJ2-7, the V gene TRBV6-1; TRBD1 agrees at 8 bases. Trimming at V came to 4 bases and at J to 3 bases, leaving 11 bases not matched to a gene. Germline V gene lookup returns CDR1 MNHNS and CDR2 SASEGT. This CDR3 has 16 amino acids.

The CDR3 sequence: CASSLESGLRNTEAFF. CDR3 coding DNA: TGCGCCAGCAGCTTGGAATCGGGACTCCGGAACACTGAAGCTTTCTTT. The rearrangement joins TRBV5-1 to TRBJ1-1, with D perhaps matching TRBD1 (5 bases). CDR1 is SGHRS and CDR2 is YFSETQ in the germline V gene. This CDR3 has 16 amino acids. V lost 0 bases, J lost 1 base, and 13 bases lay in between.

This clonotype has a handful of counts. V and J are TRBV5-1 and TRBJ2-1; 7 bases map to TRBD1. Near its end, the DNA agrees better with TRBJ2-5, so the J call may be wrong. Germline V gene sequence: CDR1 SGHRS, CDR2 YFSETQ. The CDR3 totals 16 residues. This CDR3 is CASSSGPGTAGETQYF. The CDR3 bases are TGCGCCAGCAGCTCGGGACCCGGGACAGCTGGAGAGACCCAGTACTTC.

This clonotype was detected only a few times. V and J are TRBV27 and TRBJ1-3, with 7 nucleotides matching TRBD1. This CDR3 has 17 amino acids. CDR1 and CDR2 (germline): MNHEY, SMNVEV (reference sequence). V lost 5 bases to trimming and J lost 0 bases; unmatched junction nucleotides: 10. The CDR3 coding sequence is TGTGCCAGCAGTCCACGGGCAGGGGGTTTCTCTGGAAACACCATATATTTT. It codes for CASSPRAGGFSGNTIYF.

The V gene is TRBV7-2, the J gene TRBJ2-1; no reliable D call. Germline V lookup: CDR1 SGHTA, CDR2 FQGNSA. The CDR3 sequence is 14 residues long. V was cut by 4 bases and J by 5 bases, with 12 bases left in between. The CDR3 bases are TGTGCCAGCAGCTCCCACCGGGCAAACAATGAGCAGTTCTTC. Translated: CASSSHRANNEQFF.

This chain connects TRBV20-1 to TRBJ1-5, with 10 nucleotides matching TRBD1. The CDR3 consists of 13 residues. Germline CDR1 reads DFQATT; CDR2 reads SNEGSKA (reference sequence). Unmatched junction bases numbered 4, after V lost 8 bases and J lost 3 bases. For the CDR3, the DNA is TGCAGTTCGGGACAGGGGTACAATCAGCCCCAGCATTTT. This sequence encodes CSSGQGYNQPQHF.

This clonotype was recorded a few times. This rearrangement joins TRBV28 to TRBJ2-7; 8 bases match TRBD1. After removal of 4 bases from V and 6 bases from J, the junction contained 8 bases not matched to a gene. This CDR3 contains 14 residues. CDR1 and CDR2 (germline): MDHEN, SYDVKM. The CDR3 reads CASSSRGQVGEQYF. CDR3 sequence (DNA): TGTGCCAGCAGTTCCCGGGGACAGGTTGGCGAGCAGTACTTC. Complete variable domain (other parts from reference TRBV28 and TRBJ2-7): DVKVTQSSRYLVKRTGEKVFLECVQDMDHENMFWYRQDPGLGLRLIYFSYDVKMKEKGDIPEGYSVSREKKERFSLILESASTNQTSMYLCASSSRGQVGEQYFGPGTRLTVT.

The CDR3 DNA follows: TGTGCCAGCAGTAAGGCGACTCAATACAATGAGCAGTTCTTC. Translation: CASSKATQYNEQFF. J is TRBJ2-1 and V is TRBV6-6; no clear D. Germline-derived CDR1 and CDR2 are MNHNY and SVGAGI (reference sequence). The CDR3 extends over 14 amino acids. Trimming took 5 bases from V and 4 from J, leaving 12 bases between them.

This clonotype was observed a few times. V and J are TRBV3-1 and TRBJ2-5; D may match TRBD1 or TRBD2 (5 bases each). Germline CDR1 LGHDT, CDR2 YNNKEL (reference sequence). V gave up 0 bases and J gave up 5 bases, with 16 bases separating them. CDR3 length: 16 residues. Here the CDR3 reads CASSQDLVDGTETQYF. CDR3 nucleotides: TGTGCCAGCAGCCAAGATCTCGTGGACGGGACGGAGACCCAGTACTTC.

V and J are TRBV6-1 and TRBJ2-3; D ambiguous. Per germline, CDR1 MNHNS and CDR2 SASEGT. The CDR3 is made up of 17 amino acids. V dropped 6 bases and J dropped 0 bases, with 19 bases sitting between them. The CDR3 DNA follows: TGTGCCAGCAGCCAGATGACTCAGGCGACTAGCACAGATACGCAGTATTTT. This codes for CASSQMTQATSTDTQYF.

This clonotype came up many times. V usage is TRBV30 and J usage is TRBJ2-1; the match to TRBD1 covers 7 bases. Germline-derived CDR1 and CDR2 are GTSNPN and SVGIG (reference sequence). J was trimmed by 4 bases and V by 0 bases; bases with no gene match: 6. This CDR3 has 15 amino acids. CDR3 bases: TGTGCCTGGAGTGTACCGACAGGGCGGTACAATGAGCAGTTCTTC. Its protein is CAWSVPTGRYNEQFF. Full variable domain (outside the CDR3, taken from reference TRBV30 and TRBJ2-1): SQTIHQWPATLVQPVGSPLSLECTVEGTSNPNLYWYRQAAGRGLQLLFYSVGIGQISSEVPQNLSASRPQDRQFILSSKKLLLSDSGFYLCAWSVPTGRYNEQFFGPGTRLTVL.